This T cell receptor (beta chain) was profiled in a study of post-analysis software for immune sequencing data. Study overall: Both relapsing-remitting and secondary progressive multiple sclerosis featured among the disease courses, as did progressive-relapsing multiple sclerosis. General observations from the study: A few TRBV segments, TRBV5-6, TRBV5-1 and TRBV20-1 among them, were found more frequent in patients than controls. By F measure, strong co-clustering occurred among samples prepared in the same batch. The study found significantly lower normalized Chao1 diversity in multiple sclerosis patients than in controls.

Remarks on this clonotype: Its antigen is unidentified.

V lost 3 bases and J 0 bases, leaving 18 bases between the germline ends. The length of the CDR3 is 18 residues. Unique molecular identifiers were carried by the TCR beta cDNA libraries. Each batch of 1 to 10 million T cells produced roughly 0.5 million cDNA molecules. In TCRdb, the PCR reads were re-called with MiXCR into one record per CDR3 protein. The data show about 540,000 distinct CDR3 sequences, with 34% seen just once and about 6% held by the top ten. The sequence was collected from a girl aged 2-17 years with multiple sclerosis. The V and J genes are TRBV12-3 or TRBV12-4 and TRBJ1-5; no clear D. Source material: blood. The CDR3 is CASSLVSGRFHSNQPQHF. The CDR3 nucleotides are TGTGCCAGCAGTTTGGTATCAGGAAGGTTCCATAGCAATCAGCCCCAGCATTTT.